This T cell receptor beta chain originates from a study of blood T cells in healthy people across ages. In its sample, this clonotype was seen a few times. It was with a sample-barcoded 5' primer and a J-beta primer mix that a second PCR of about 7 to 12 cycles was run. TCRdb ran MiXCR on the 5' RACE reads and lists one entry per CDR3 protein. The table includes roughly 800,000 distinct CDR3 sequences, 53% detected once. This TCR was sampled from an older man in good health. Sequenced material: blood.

CDR3 protein: CSARDTGGVYEQYF. The CDR3 DNA reads TGCAGTGCTAGGGACACAGGGGGCGTTTACGAGCAGTACTTC. The chain couples TRBV20-1 to TRBJ2-7, with 9 nucleotides matching TRBD1. From germline, CDR1 is DFQATT and CDR2 SNEGSKA (reference sequence). The CDR3 sequence is 14 residues long. The V segment lost 3 bases and the J segment 4 bases; nucleotides outside the gene matches: 7.